This TCR beta chain was retrieved from a study of spatial heterogeneity in lung cancer. Turning to the study itself: Detection consistently yielded more beta chains than alpha chains. Study observations and caveats: Compared with follow-up, resection was when ubiquitous expanded tumor TCRs appeared in blood more.

One entry per CDR3 protein, called by TCRdb with MiXCR from the 5' RACE reads. The sample has just under 95,000 distinct CDR3 sequences; about 12% are singletons. The table lists this clonotype with a few counts. The target antigen is unknown. V was pared by 5 bases and J by 2 bases, with 17 bases between. The CDR3 extends over 16 amino acids. Specified time point: sample taken at primary tumor resection. From tumor, nontumor lung or frozen PBMC, whole RNA was taken unsorted for sequencing. This rearrangement joins TRBV12-3 or TRBV12-4 to TRBJ2-3; D gene ambiguous. This TCR derives from a male donor with early-stage non-small cell lung cancer. The source was PBMCs, collected at surgery. The CDR3 reads CASSRRGVPDTDTQYF. CDR3 nucleotide sequence: TGTGCCAGCAGTAGGAGAGGCGTGCCTGACACAGATACGCAGTATTTT.